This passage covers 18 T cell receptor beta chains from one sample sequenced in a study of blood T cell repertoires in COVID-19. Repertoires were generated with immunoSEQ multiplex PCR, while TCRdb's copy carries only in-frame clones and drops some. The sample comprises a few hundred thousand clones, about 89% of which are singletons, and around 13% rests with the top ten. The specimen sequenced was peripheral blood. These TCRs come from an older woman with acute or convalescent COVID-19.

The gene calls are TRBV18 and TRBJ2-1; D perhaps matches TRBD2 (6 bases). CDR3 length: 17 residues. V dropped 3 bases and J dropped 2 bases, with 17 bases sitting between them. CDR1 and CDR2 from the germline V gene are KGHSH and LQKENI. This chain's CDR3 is CASSPGVGGITYNEQFF. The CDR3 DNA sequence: TGTGCCAGCTCACCGGGGGTCGGCGGGATAACCTACAATGAGCAGTTCTTC.

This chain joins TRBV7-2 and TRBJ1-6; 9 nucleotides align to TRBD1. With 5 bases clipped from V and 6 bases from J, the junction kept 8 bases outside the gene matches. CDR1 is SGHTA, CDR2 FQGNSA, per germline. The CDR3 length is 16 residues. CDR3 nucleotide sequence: TGTGCCAGCAGCGGTACCGGGACAGGGTTTAATTCACCCCTCCACTTT. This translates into CASSGTGTGFNSPLHF.

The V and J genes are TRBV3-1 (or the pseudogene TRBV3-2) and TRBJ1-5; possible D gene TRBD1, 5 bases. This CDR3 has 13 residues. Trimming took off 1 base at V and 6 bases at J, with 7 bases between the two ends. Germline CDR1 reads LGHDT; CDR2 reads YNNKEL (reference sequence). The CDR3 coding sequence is TGTGCCAGCAGCCAAGCGGGGGGTCAGCCCCAGCATTTT. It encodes CASSQAGGQPQHF.

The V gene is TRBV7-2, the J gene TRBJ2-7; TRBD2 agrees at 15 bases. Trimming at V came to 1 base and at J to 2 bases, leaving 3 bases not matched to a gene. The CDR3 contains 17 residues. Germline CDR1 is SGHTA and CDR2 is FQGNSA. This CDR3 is CASSLGRTSGRAYEQYF. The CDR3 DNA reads TGTGCCAGCAGCTTAGGAAGGACTAGCGGGAGGGCCTACGAGCAGTACTTC.

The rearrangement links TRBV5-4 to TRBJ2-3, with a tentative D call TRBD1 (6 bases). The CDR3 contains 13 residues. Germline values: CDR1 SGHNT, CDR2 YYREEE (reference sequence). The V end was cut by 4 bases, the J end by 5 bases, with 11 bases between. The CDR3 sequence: CASSRSQGDTQYF. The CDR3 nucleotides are TGTGCCAGCAGCCGGTCACAGGGAGATACGCAGTATTTT.

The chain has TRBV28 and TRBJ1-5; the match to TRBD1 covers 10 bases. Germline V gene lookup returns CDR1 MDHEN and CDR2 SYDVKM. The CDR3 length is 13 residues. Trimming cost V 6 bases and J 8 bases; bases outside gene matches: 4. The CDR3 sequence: CASSGTGAEPQHF. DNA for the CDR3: TGTGCCAGCAGCGGGACAGGGGCAGAGCCCCAGCATTTT.

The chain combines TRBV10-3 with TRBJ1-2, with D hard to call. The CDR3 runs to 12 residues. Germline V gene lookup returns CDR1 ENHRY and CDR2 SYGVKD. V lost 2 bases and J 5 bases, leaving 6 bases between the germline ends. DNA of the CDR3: TGTGCCATCAGTGAGGGGAGTTATGGCTACACCTTC. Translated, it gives CAISEGSYGYTF.

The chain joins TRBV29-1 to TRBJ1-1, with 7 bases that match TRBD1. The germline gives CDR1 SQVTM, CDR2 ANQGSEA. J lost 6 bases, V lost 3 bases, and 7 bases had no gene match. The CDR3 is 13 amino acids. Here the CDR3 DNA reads TGCAGCGTTGATACTCCCAGGGGGTCTGAAGCTTTCTTT. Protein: CSVDTPRGSEAFF.

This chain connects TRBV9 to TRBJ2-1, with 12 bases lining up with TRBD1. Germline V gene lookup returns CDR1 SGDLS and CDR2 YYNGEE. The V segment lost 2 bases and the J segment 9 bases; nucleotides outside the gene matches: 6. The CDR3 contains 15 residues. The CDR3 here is CASSVAGTGGGEQFF. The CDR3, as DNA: TGTGCCAGCAGCGTCGCCGGGACAGGGGGCGGTGAGCAGTTCTTC. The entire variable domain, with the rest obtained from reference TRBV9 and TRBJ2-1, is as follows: DSGVTQTPKHLITATGQRVTLRCSPRSGDLSVYWYQQSLDQGLQFLIQYYNGEERAKGNILERFSAQQFPDLHSELNLSSLELGDSALYFCASSVAGTGGGEQFFGPGTRLTVL.

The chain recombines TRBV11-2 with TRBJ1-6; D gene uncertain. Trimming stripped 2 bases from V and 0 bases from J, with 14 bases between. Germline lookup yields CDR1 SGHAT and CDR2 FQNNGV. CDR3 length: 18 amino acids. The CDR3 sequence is CASSLSTARSSYNSPLHF. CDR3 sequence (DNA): TGTGCCAGCAGCTTATCTACAGCCAGAAGCTCCTATAATTCACCCCTCCACTTT.

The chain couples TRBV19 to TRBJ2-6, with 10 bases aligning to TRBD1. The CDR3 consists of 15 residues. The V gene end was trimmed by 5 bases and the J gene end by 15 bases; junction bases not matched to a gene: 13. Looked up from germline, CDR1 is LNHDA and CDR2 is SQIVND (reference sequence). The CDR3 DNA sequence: TGTGCCAGTAGTCCCGGGACAGGGGTCCCAGGGGGCCTGACTTTC. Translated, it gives CASSPGTGVPGGLTF.

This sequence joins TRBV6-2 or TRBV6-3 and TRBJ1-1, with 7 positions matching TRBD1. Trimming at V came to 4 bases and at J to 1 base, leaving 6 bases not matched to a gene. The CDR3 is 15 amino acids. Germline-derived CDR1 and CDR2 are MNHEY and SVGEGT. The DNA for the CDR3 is TGTGCCAGCAGTTCGGGACAGACGAGGAACACTGAAGCTTTCTTT. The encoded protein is CASSSGQTRNTEAFF.

CDR3 sequence (DNA): TGTGCCATGAATGGACAGCTCTCTGGAAACACCATATATTTT. Translated: CAMNGQLSGNTIYF. The chain employs TRBV10-3 and TRBJ1-3; perhaps TRBD1 as D (6 bases). The CDR3 is 14 amino acids. Trimming took off 9 bases at V and 0 bases at J, with 12 bases between the two ends. The V gene's germline CDR1 is ENHRY and CDR2 SYGVKD.

The CDR3 DNA follows: TGCGCCAGCAGCCGACTGACAGGGTCTAATGAAAAACTGTTTTTT. Its protein is CASSRLTGSNEKLFF. The chain joins TRBV4-3 to TRBJ1-4, with 7 bases that match TRBD1. CDR1 is LGHNA and CDR2 is YSLEER in the germline V gene. Germline trimming cut 4 bases from V and 3 bases from J; bases unmatched to any gene: 5. This CDR3 has 15 amino acids.

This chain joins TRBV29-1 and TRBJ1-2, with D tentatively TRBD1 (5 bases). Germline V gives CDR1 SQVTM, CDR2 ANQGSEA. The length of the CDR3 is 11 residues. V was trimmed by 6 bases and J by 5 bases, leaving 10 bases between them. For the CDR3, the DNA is TGCAGCGTCCGGGGGGGGTATGGCTACACCTTC. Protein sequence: CSVRGGYGYTF. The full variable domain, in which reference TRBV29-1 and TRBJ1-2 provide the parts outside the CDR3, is SAVISQKPSRDICQRGTSLTIQCQVDSQVTMMFWYRQQPGQSLTLIATANQGSEATYESGFVIDKFPISRPNLTFSTLTVSNMSPEDSSIYLCSVRGGYGYTFGSGTRLTVV.

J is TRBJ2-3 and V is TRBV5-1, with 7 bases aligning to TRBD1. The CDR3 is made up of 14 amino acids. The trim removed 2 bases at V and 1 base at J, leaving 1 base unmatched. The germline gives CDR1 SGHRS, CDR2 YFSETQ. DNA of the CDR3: TGCGCCAGCAGCTTCGACAGGGGCACAGATACGCAGTATTTT. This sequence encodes CASSFDRGTDTQYF.

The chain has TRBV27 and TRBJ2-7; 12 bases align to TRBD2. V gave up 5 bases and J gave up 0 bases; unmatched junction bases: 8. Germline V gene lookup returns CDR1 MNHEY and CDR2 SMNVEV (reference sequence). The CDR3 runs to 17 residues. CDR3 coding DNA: TGTGCCAGCAGTCCTCGCGGACTAGCGGGGCGCTCCTACGAGCAGTACTTC. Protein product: CASSPRGLAGRSYEQYF.

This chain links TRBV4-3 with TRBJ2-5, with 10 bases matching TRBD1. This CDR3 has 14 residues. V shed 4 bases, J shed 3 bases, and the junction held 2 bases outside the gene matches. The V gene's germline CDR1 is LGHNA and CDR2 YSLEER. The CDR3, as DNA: TGCGCCAGCAGCCGTGGGACAGGGGAAGAGACCCAGTACTTC. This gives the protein CASSRGTGEETQYF.